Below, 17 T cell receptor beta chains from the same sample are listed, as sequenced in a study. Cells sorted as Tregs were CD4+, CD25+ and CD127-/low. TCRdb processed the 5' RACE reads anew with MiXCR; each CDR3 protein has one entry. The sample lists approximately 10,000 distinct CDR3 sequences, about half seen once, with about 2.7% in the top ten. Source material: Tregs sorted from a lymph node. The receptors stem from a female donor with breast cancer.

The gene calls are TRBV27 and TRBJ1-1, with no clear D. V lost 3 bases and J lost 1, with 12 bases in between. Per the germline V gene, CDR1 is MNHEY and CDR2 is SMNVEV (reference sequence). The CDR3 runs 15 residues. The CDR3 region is CASSLSLSENTEAFF. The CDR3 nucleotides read TGTGCCAGCAGTTTGTCCCTCTCGGAGAACACTGAAGCTTTCTTT.

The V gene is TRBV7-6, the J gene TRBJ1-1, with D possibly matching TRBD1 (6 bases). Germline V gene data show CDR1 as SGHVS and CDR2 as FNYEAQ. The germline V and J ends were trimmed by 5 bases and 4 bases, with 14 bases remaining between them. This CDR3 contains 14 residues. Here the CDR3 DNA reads TGTGCCAGCAGCGGGGGGAAACAGGGCACTGAAGCTTTCTTT. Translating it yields CASSGGKQGTEAFF.

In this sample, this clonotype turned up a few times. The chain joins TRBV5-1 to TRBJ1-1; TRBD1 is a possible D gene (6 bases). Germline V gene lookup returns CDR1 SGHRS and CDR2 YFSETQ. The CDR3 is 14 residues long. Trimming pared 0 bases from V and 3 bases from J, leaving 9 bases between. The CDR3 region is CASSLAQGHTEAFF. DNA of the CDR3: TGCGCCAGCAGCTTGGCTCAGGGGCACACTGAAGCTTTCTTT.

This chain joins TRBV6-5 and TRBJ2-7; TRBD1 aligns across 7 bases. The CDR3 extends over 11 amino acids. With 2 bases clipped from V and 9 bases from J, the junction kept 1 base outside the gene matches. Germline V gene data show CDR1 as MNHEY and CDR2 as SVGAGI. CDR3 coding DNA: TGTGCCAGCAGTTACCAGGGGGTGCAGTACTTC. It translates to CASSYQGVQYF.

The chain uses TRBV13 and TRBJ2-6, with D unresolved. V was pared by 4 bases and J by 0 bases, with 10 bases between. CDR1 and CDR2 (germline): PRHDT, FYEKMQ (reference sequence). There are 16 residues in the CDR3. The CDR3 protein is CASSSYSVSGANVLTF. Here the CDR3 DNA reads TGTGCCAGCAGCTCATACAGTGTCTCTGGGGCCAACGTCCTGACTTTC.

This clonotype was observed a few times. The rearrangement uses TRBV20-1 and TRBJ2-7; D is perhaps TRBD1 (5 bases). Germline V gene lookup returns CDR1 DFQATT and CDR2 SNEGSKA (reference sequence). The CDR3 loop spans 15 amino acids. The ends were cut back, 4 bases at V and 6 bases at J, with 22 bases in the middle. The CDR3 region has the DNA TGCAGTGCTAAAGCGACATTCCAGGGTAATGGCGAGCAGTACTTC. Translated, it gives CSAKATFQGNGEQYF.

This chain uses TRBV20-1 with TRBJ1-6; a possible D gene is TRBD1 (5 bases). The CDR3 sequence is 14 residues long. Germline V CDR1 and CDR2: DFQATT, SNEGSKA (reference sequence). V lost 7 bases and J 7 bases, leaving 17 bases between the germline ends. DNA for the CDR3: TGCAGTGTTATAAGTAGACAGATCAATTCACCCCTCCACTTT. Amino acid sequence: CSVISRQINSPLHF.

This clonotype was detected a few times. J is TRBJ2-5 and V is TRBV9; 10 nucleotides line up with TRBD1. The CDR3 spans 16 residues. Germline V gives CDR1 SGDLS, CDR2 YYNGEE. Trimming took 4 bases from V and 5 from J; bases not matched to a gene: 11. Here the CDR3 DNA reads TGTGCCAGCAGCCCACTCCAGACAGGGGGCGCGGAGACCCAGTACTTC. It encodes CASSPLQTGGAETQYF.

CDR3 nucleotides: TGCGCCAGCAGCCAAGGGACTCATCTTACCTACGAGCAGTACTTC. Translating gives CASSQGTHLTYEQYF. This sequence joins TRBV4-1 and TRBJ2-7, with a possible D match to TRBD2 (5 bases). The CDR3 runs 15 residues. CDR1 and CDR2 from the germline V gene are MGHRA and YSYEKL. V shed 1 base and J shed 2 bases, with 12 bases lying between them.

CDR3 residues: CASSLVGTLGTGELFF. The CDR3 DNA is TGTGCCAGCAGTTTAGTCGGAACTCTCGGGACCGGGGAGCTGTTTTTT. The rearrangement joins TRBV12-3 or TRBV12-4 to TRBJ2-2, with D unresolved. Between the trimmed V and J ends, which lost 1 base and 5 bases, there was a span of 14 bases. The CDR3 runs 16 residues.

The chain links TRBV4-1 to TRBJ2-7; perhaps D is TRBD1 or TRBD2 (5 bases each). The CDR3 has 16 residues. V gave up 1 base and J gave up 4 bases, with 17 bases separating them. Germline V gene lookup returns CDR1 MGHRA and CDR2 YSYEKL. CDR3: CASSQVLGGGDYEQYF. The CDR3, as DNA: TGCGCCAGCAGCCAAGTCCTAGGTGGGGGAGATTACGAGCAGTACTTC.

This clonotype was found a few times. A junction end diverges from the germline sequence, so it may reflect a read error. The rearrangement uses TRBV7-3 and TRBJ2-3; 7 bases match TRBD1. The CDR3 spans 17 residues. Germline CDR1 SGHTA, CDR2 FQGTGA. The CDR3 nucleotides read TGTGCCAGCAGCCTAACACCGGGACAGACCCTCACAGATACGCAGTATTTT. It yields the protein CASSLTPGQTLTDTQYF.

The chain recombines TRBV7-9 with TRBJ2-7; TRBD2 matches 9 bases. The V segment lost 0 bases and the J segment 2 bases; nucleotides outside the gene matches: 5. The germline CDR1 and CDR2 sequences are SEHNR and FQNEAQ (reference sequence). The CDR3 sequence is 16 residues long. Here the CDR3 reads CASSLASGGRTYEQYF. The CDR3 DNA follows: TGTGCCAGCAGCTTAGCTAGCGGGGGCCGAACCTACGAGCAGTACTTC. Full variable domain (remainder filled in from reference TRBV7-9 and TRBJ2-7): DTGVSQNPRHKITKRGQNVTFRCDPISEHNRLYWYRQTLGQGPEFLTYFQNEAQLEKSRLLSDRFSAERPKGSFSTLEIQRTEQGDSAMYLCASSLASGGRTYEQYFGPGTRLTVT.

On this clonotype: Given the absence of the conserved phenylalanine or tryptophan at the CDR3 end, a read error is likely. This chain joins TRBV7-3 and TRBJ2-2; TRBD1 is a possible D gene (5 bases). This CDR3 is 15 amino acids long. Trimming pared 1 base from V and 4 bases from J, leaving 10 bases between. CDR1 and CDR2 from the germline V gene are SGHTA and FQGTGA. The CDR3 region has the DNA TGTGCCAGCAGCTTAAACCGACAGACCACCGGGGAGCTGTTTTCT. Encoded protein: CASSLNRQTTGELFS.

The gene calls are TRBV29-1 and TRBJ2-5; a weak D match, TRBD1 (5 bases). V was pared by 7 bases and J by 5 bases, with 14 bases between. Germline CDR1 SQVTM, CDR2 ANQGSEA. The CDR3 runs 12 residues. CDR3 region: CSGQGLVETQYF. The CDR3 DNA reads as TGCAGCGGCCAGGGATTGGTGGAGACCCAGTACTTC.

CDR3 bases: TGTGCCAGCAGCCAAGATTACAGGGGCGAAAGCTATGGCTACACCTTC. It encodes CASSQDYRGESYGYTF. This rearrangement joins TRBV4-2 to TRBJ1-2, with TRBD1 matching over 7 bases. Germline CDR1 and CDR2: LGHNA and YNFKEQ. The J segment lost 4 bases and the V segment lost 0 bases, leaving 8 bases of the junction unmatched. The CDR3 has 16 amino acids.

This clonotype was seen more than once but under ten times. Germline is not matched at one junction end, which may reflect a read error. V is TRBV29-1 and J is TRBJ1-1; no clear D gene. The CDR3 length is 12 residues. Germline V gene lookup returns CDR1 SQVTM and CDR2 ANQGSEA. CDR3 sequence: CSAEALNTEAFF. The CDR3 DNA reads TGCAGCGCTGAAGCCTTGAACACTGAAGCTTTCTTT.